This record covers a single TCR beta chain. Its antigen is unidentified. Data came from immunoSEQ multiplex PCR; TCRdb stores just in-frame clones and leaves some out. The sample has nearly 110,000 clones; less than 95% are singletons. Trimming stripped 6 bases from V and 4 bases from J, with 15 bases between. From germline, CDR1 is SGHAT and CDR2 FQNNGV. The CDR3 is 15 amino acids. The sample belongs to a study of OX40 agonist ivuxolimab in advanced cancers. Study context: Of the participants, around 39% had some prior anti-PD-1, anti-PD-L1 or anti-CTLA-4 therapy, which was allowed.

Study outcomes and limitations: The 0.1-3.0 mg/kg partial responders had among the lowest clonal expansion.

This specimen was CD4+ or CD8+ T cells sorted from blood, taken in a trial of the OX40 agonist ivuxolimab. This sequence was found in an adult with an advanced solid tumor such as melanoma, head and neck, liver or kidney cancer. The chain joins TRBV11-2 to TRBJ2-2, with D perhaps matching TRBD1 or TRBD2 (5 bases each). CDR3 sequence reads: CASSPLRGTTGELFF. CDR3 sequence (DNA): TGTGCCAGCAGTCCCCTGAGAGGGACCACCGGGGAGCTGTTTTTT. The whole variable domain, filled in from reference TRBV11-2 and TRBJ2-2, reads EAGVAQSPRYKIIEKRQSVAFWCNPISGHATLYWYQQILGQGPKLLIQFQNNGVVDDSQLPKDRFSAERLKGVDSTLKIQPAKLEDSAVYLCASSPLRGTTGELFFGEGSRLTVL.